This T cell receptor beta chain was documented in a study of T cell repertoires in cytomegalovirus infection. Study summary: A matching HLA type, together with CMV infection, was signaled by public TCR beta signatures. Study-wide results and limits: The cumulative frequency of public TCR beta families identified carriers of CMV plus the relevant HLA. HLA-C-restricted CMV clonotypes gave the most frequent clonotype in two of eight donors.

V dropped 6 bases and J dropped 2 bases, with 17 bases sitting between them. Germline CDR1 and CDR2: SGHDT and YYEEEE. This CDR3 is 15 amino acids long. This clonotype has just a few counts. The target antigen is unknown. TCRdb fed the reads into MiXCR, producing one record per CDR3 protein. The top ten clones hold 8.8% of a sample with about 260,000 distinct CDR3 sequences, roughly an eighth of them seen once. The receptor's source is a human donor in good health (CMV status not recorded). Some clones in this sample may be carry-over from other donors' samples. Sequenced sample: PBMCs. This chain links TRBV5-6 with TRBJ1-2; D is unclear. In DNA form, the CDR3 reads TGTGCCAGCAATCAAGGGCCAGGAAAGAACTATGGCTACACCTTC. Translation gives CASNQGPGKNYGYTF.